This TCR beta chain was observed in a study of blood T cell repertoires in COVID-19. Trimming shortened V by 3 bases and J by 4 bases, and 12 bases separated the two germline ends. The CDR3 length is 15 residues. Germline CDR1 SGHVS, CDR2 FNYEAQ. TCRdb keeps only in-frame clones here, not all; method: immunoSEQ multiplex PCR. The sample shows approximately 90,000 clones, about 89% of them seen only once. The chain uses TRBV7-6 and TRBJ2-2, with D perhaps TRBD2 (6 bases). This clonotype originated in a human donor with acute or convalescent COVID-19. The donor label of this sample is uncertain. The sample taken for sequencing was peripheral blood. CDR3 region: CASSLSPEGTGELFF. The CDR3 bases are TGTGCCAGCAGCTTGAGTCCGGAGGGCACCGGGGAGCTGTTTTTT.